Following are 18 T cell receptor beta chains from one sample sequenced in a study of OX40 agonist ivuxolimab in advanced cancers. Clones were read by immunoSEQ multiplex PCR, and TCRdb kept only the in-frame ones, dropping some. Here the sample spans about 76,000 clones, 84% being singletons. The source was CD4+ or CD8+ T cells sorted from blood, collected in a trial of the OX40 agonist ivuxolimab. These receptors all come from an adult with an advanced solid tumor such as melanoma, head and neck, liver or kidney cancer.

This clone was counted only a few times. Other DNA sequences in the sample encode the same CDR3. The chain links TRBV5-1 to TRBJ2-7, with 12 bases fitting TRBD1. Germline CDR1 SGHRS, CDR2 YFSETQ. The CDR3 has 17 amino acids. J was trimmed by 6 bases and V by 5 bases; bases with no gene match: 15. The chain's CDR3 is CASREGRGQGAPGEQYF. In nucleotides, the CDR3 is TGCGCCAGCAGAGAAGGTAGGGGACAGGGGGCGCCGGGCGAGCAGTACTTC. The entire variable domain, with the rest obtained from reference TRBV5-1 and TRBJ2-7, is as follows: KAGVTQTPRYLIKTRGQQVTLSCSPISGHRSVSWYQQTPGQGLQFLFEYFSETQRNKGNFPGRFSGRQFSNSRSEMNVSTLELGDSALYLCASREGRGQGAPGEQYFGPGTRLTVT.

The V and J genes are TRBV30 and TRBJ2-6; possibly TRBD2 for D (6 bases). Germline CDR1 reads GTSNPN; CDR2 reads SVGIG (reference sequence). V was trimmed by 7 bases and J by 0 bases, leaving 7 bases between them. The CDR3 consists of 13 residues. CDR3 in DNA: TGTGCCTCGGGGGTCTCTGGGGCCAACGTCCTGACTTTC. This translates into CASGVSGANVLTF.

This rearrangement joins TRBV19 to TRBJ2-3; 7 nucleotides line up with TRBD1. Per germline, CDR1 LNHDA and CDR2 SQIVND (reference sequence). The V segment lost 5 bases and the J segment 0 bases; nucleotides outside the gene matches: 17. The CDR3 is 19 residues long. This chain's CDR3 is CASSSQFPGTVESTDTQYF. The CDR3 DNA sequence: TGTGCCAGTAGTTCTCAATTTCCCGGGACAGTTGAGAGCACAGATACGCAGTATTTT. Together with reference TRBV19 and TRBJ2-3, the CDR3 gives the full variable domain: DGGITQSPKYLFRKEGQNVTLSCEQNLNHDAMYWYRQDPGQGLRLIYYSQIVNDFQKGDIAEGYSVSREKKESFPLTVTSAQKNPTAFYLCASSSQFPGTVESTDTQYFGPGTRLTVL.

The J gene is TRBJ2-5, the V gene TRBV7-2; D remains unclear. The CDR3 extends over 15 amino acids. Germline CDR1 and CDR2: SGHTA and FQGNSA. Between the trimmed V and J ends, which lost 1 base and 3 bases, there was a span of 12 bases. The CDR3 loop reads CASSLEYGRKETQYF. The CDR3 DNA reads TGTGCCAGCAGCTTAGAGTATGGGCGGAAAGAGACCCAGTACTTC.

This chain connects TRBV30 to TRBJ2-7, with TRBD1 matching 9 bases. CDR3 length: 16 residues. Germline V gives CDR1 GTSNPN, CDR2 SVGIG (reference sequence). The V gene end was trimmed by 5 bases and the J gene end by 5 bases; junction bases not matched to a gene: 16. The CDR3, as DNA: TGTGCCTGGTCGAAGCTCCCGGGACAGGGCAAACACGAGCAGTACTTC. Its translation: CAWSKLPGQGKHEQYF.

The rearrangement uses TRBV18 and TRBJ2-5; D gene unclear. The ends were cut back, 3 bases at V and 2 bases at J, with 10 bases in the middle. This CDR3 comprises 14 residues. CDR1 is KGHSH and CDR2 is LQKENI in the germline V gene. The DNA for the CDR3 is TGTGCCAGCTCACCTCAGATGCAGCAAGAGACCCAGTACTTC. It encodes CASSPQMQQETQYF.

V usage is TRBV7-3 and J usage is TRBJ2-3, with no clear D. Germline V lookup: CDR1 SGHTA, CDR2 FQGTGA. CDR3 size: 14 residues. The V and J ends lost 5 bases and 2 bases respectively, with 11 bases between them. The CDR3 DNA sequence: TGTGCCAGCAGCCCGCGTTACAACACAGATACGCAGTATTTT. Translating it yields CASSPRYNTDTQYF. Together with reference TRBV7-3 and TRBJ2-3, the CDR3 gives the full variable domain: GAGVSQTPSNKVTEKGKYVELRCDPISGHTALYWYRQSLGQGPEFLIYFQGTGAADDSGLPNDRFFAVRPEGSVSTLKIQRTERGDSAVYLCASSPRYNTDTQYFGPGTRLTVL.

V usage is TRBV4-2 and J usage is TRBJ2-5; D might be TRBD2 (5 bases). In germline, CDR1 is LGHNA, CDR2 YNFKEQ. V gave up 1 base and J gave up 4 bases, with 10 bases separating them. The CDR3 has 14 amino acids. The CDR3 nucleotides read TGTGCCAGCAGCCAAGCGGGGATTGGAGAGACCCAGTACTTC. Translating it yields CASSQAGIGETQYF.

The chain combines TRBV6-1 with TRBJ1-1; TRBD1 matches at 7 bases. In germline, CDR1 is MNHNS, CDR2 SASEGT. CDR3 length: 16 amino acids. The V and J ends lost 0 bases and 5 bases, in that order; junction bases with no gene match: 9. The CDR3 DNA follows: TGTGCCAGCAGTGAAGCGTGGTCCAGGGGGGGAACTGAAGCTTTCTTT. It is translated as CASSEAWSRGGTEAFF.

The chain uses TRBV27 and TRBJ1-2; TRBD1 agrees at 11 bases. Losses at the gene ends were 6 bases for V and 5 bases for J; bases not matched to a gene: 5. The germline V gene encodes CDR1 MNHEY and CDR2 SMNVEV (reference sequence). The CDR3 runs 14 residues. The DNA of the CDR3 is TGTGCCAGCAGAGGGACAGGGGGTGGTTATGGCTACACCTTC. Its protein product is CASRGTGGGYGYTF.

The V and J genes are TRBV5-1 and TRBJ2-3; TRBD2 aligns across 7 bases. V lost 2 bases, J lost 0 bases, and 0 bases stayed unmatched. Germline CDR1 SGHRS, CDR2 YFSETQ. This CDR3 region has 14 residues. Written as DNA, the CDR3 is TGCGCCAGCAGCTTTAGCGGGAGCACAGATACGCAGTATTTT. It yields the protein CASSFSGSTDTQYF.

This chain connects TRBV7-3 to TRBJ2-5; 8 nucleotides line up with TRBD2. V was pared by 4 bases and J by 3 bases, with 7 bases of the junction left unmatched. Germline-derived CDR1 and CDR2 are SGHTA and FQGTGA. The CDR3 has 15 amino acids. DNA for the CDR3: TGTGCCAGCAGCTCCAGCGGGGGACCGGAAGAGACCCAGTACTTC. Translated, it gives CASSSSGGPEETQYF.

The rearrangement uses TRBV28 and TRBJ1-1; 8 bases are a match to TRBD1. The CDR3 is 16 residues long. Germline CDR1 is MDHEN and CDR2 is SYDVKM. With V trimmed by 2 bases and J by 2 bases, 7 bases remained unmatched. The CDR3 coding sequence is TGTGCCAGCAGTTTAGGGTCAGGGGGCCTTAACACTGAAGCTTTCTTT. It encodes CASSLGSGGLNTEAFF.

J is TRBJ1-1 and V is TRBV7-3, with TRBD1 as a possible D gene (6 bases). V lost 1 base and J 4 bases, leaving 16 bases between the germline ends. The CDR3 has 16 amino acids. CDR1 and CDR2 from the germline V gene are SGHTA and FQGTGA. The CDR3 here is CASSLIGGRGITEAFF. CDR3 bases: TGTGCCAGCAGCTTAATAGGGGGACGGGGGATCACTGAAGCTTTCTTT.

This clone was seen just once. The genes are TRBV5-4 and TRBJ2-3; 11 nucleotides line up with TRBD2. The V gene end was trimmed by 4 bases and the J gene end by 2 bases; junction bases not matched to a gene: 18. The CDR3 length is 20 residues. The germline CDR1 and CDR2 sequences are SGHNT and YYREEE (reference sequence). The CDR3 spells CASSRGSGLAGGRDTDTQYF. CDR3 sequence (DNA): TGTGCCAGCAGCCGAGGGTCGGGATTAGCGGGGGGGAGGGACACAGATACGCAGTATTTT.

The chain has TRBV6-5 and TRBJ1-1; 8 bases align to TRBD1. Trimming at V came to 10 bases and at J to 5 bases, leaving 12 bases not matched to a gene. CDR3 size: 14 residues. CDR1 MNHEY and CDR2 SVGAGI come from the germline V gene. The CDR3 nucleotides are TGTGCCACTATACGGCAGGGGGCTTTGACTGAAGCTTTCTTT. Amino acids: CATIRQGALTEAFF.

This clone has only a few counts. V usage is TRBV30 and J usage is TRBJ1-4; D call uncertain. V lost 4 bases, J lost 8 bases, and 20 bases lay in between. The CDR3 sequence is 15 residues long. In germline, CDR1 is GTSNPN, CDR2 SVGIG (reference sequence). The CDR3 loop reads CAWNLSGDKGEKLFF. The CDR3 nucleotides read TGTGCCTGGAATCTGTCGGGAGACAAAGGGGAAAAACTGTTTTTT.

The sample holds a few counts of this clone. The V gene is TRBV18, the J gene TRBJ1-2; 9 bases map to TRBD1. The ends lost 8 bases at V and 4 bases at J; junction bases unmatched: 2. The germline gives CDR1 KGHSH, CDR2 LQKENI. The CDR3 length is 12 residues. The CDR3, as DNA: TGTGCCAGCCAGGGACAGGGCTATGGCTACACCTTC. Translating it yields CASQGQGYGYTF.